These T cell receptor beta chains were read from a single sample in a study of neurological immune-mediated disorders. TCRdb re-analysed the 5' RACE reads in MiXCR, keeping a single row per CDR3 protein. Of approximately 46,000 distinct CDR3 sequences listed, approximately 3% are singletons. The specimen was PBMCs. These receptors all stem from a woman aged 45-65 years with multiple sclerosis. CDR3s include the opening cysteine and the closing phenylalanine or tryptophan. A D gene is named only where the DNA matches it firmly. Clone size is shown for a subset of rows, as once, few, many or a class of expanded clone.

>many|NA|TRBJ2-1|TRBV7-8
CASSLVRARDNEQFF
TGTGCCAGCAGCTTAGTGAGGGCCCGGGACAATGAGCAGTTCTTC
>many|NA|TRBJ2-3|TRBV27
CASSPLQLTDTQYF
TGTGCCAGCAGTCCCTTGCAGCTCACAGATACGCAGTATTTT
>NA|NA|TRBJ1-2|TRBV5-6
CASSLVGQNYGYTF
TGTGCCAGCAGCTTGGTGGGACAAAACTATGGCTACACCTTC
>many|TRBD1|TRBJ1-1|TRBV5-1
CASSLGTGSTEAFF
TGCGCCAGCAGCTTAGGGACAGGGAGCACTGAAGCTTTCTTT
>many|TRBD1|TRBJ1-1|TRBV20-1
CSAKDRLGREAFF
TGCAGTGCCAAGGACAGGTTAGGACGTGAAGCTTTCTTT
>few|TRBD2|TRBJ2-5|TRBV7-7
CASSMIPGGSGQETQYF
TGTGCCAGCAGTATGATCCCGGGAGGTAGCGGTCAAGAGACCCAGTACTTC
>many|NA|TRBJ1-1|TRBV15
CATLAGRGSNTEAFF
TGTGCCACCCTGGCGGGCAGGGGATCGAACACTGAAGCTTTCTTT
>many|TRBD2|TRBJ2-1|TRBV20-1
CSARDPSGKPNEQFF
TGCAGTGCTAGAGATCCCAGCGGGAAACCCAATGAGCAGTTCTTC
>many|NA|TRBJ1-6|TRBV6-5
CASSYSVGSSYNSPLHF
TGTGCCAGCAGTTACTCGGTAGGGAGTTCCTATAATTCACCCCTCCACTTT
>many|TRBD2|TRBJ2-2|TRBV20-1
CSARDTGGSTGELFF
TGCAGTGCTAGAGATACGGGGGGAAGTACCGGGGAGCTGTTTTTT
>many|NA|TRBJ1-6|TRBV11-2
CASSLTGDLNSPLHF
TGTGCCAGCAGCTTGACAGGAGACCTTAATTCACCCCTCCACTTT
>many|NA|TRBJ2-6|TRBV9
CASGKGTAGANVLTF
TGTGCCAGCGGCAAAGGGACGGCTGGGGCCAACGTCCTGACTTTC
>many|TRBD1|TRBJ2-7|TRBV20-1
CSAQSDRAEEQYF
TGCAGTGCTCAAAGTGACAGGGCAGAGGAGCAGTACTTC
>many|NA|TRBJ2-3|TRBV7-7
CASSLYEGVGQTF
TGTGCCAGCAGCTTATATGAGGGCGTGGGCCAAACCTTT
>many|TRBD2|TRBJ2-7|TRBV7-9
CASSASGSPHEQYF
TGTGCCAGCAGCGCTAGCGGGAGTCCCCACGAGCAGTACTTC
>many|TRBD1|TRBJ2-7|TRBV3-1
CASSHLQGAGYEQYF
TGTGCCAGCAGCCACCTCCAGGGGGCTGGCTACGAGCAGTACTTC
>many|NA|TRBJ2-7|TRBV12-3/TRBV12-4
CASSFLARAEQYF
TGTGCCAGCAGTTTTCTGGCGAGGGCCGAGCAGTACTTC
>many|TRBD2|TRBJ2-5|TRBV5-1
CASSIAGAGQETQYF
TGCGCCAGCAGCATAGCGGGGGCGGGGCAAGAGACCCAGTACTTC
>many|NA|TRBJ1-5|TRBV7-2
CASSLGPQGSQPQHF
TGTGCCAGCAGCTTAGGACCACAAGGGTCTCAGCCCCAGCATTTT
>many|NA|TRBJ1-1|TRBV7-2
CASSLGWNTEAFF
TGTGCCAGCAGCTTAGGATGGAACACTGAAGCTTTCTTT
>NA|NA|TRBJ2-7|TRBV7-2
CASSFELTNYEQYF
TGTGCCAGCAGCTTTGAACTGACTAATTACGAGCAGTACTTC
>many|TRBD1|TRBJ1-1|TRBV20-1
CSALRDRVEAFF
TGCAGTGCCCTGAGAGACAGGGTCGAAGCTTTCTTT
>many|NA|TRBJ2-5|TRBV20-1
CSARGVGEGAGETQYF
TGCAGTGCTAGGGGGGTTGGGGAAGGGGCGGGAGAGACCCAGTACTTC
>many|NA|TRBJ2-5|TRBV20-1
CSARDFGGEETQYF
TGCAGTGCTAGAGATTTTGGAGGGGAAGAGACCCAGTACTTC
>many|NA|TRBJ2-5|TRBV11-2
CASSFNGETQYF
TGTGCCAGCAGCTTTAATGGGGAGACCCAGTACTTC
>many|TRBD1|TRBJ1-1|TRBV5-8
CASSLYGQGFTEAFF
TGTGCCAGCAGCCTCTACGGACAGGGTTTCACTGAAGCTTTCTTT
>NA|TRBD1|TRBJ1-3|TRBV18
CASTGEISGNTIYF
TGTGCCAGCACAGGGGAGATCTCTGGAAACACCATATATTTT
>many|NA|TRBJ2-6|TRBV12-3/TRBV12-4
CASSWSSGANVLTF
TGTGCCAGCAGTTGGAGCTCTGGGGCCAACGTCCTGACTTTC
>many|TRBD1|TRBJ1-5|TRBV12-3/TRBV12-4
CASSLQGERVPQHF
TGTGCCAGCAGTTTACAGGGGGAAAGGGTGCCCCAGCATTTT
>many|NA|TRBJ2-7|TRBV20-1
CSASGPGATYEQYF
TGCAGTGCTAGTGGGCCAGGGGCCACCTACGAGCAGTACTTC
>many|TRBD1|TRBJ2-2|TRBV12-3/TRBV12-4
CASSLATGADTGELFF
TGTGCCAGCAGCCTAGCGACAGGGGCGGACACCGGGGAGCTGTTTTTT